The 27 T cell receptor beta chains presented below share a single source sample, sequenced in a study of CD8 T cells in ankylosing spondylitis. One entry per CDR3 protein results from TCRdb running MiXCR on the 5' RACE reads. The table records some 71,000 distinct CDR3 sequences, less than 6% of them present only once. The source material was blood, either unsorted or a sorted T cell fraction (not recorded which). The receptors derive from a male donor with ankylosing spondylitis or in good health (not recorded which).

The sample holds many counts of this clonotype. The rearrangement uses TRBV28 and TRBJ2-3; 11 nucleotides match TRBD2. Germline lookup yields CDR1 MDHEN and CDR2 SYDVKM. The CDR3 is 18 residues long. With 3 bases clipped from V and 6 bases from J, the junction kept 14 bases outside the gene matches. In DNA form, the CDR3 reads TGTGCCAGCAGTTTTAAAATGTCGTGGACTAGCGGGCGGGATACGCAGTATTTT. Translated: CASSFKMSWTSGRDTQYF.

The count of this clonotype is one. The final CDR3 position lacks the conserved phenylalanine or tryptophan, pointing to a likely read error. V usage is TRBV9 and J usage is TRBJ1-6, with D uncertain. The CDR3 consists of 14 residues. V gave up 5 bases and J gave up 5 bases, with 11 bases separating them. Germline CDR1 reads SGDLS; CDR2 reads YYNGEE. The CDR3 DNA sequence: TGTGCCAGCAGAGAACAGCCCAATAATTCACCCCTCCACCTT. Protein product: CASREQPNNSPLHL.

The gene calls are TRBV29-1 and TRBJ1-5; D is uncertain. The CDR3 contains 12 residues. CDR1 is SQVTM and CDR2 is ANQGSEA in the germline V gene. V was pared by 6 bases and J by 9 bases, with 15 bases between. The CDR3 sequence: CSVESQGRPQHF. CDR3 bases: TGCAGCGTCGAATCACAAGGGCGGCCCCAGCATTTT.

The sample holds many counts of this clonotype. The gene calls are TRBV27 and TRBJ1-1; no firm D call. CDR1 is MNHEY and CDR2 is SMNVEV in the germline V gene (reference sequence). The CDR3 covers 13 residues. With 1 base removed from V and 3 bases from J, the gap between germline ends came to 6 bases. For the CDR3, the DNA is TGTGCCAGCAGTTTATGGGAGGACACTGAAGCTTTCTTT. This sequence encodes CASSLWEDTEAFF.

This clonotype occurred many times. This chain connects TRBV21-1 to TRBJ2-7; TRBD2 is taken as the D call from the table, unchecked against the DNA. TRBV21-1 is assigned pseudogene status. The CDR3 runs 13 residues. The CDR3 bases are TGTAGTTTCAGCGGGAGATTCTCCTACGAGCAGTACTTC. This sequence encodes CSFSGRFSYEQYF.

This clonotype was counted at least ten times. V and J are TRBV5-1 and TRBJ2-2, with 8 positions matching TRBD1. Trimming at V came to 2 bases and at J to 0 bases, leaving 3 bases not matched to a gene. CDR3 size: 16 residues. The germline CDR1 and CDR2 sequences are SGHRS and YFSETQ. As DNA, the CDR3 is TGCGCCAGCAGCTTCCCAGGGGGCGCGAACACCGGGGAGCTGTTTTTT. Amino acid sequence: CASSFPGGANTGELFF.

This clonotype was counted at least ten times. Here the CDR3 reads CASSSASSGANVLTF. The CDR3 bases are TGCGCCAGCAGCTCGGCAAGCTCAGGGGCCAACGTCCTGACTTTC. The chain has TRBV5-1 and TRBJ2-6; D not certain. CDR3 size: 15 residues. Germline lookup yields CDR1 SGHRS and CDR2 YFSETQ. Trimming pared 3 bases from V and 4 bases from J, leaving 11 bases between.

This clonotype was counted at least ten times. The chain's CDR3 is CATSREGNQPQHF. The CDR3 coding sequence is TGTGCCACCAGCAGAGAAGGGAATCAGCCCCAGCATTTT. The gene calls are TRBV15 and TRBJ1-5, with D unresolved. The germline CDR1 and CDR2 sequences are LNHNV and YYDKDF (reference sequence). The V and J ends lost 0 bases and 4 bases respectively, with 4 bases between them. The CDR3 extends over 13 amino acids.

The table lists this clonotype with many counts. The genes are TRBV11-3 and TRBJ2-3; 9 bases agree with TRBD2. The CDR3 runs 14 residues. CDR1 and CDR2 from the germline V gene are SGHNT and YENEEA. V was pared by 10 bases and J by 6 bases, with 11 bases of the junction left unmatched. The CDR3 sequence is CATTRGGGLDTQYF. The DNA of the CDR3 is TGTGCCACCACCCGCGGGGGGGGCCTCGATACGCAGTATTTT.

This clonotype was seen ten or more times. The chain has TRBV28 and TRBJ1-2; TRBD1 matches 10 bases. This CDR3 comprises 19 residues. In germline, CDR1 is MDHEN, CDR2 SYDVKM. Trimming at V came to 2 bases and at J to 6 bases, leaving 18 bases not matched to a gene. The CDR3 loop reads CASSLDPGQGRVLIDGYTF. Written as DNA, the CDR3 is TGTGCCAGCAGTTTAGACCCGGGACAGGGGAGGGTACTTATTGATGGCTACACCTTC.

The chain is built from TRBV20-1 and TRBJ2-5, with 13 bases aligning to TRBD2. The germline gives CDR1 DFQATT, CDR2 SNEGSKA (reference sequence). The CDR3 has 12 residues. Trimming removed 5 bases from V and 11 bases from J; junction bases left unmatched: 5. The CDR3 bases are TGCAGTGCTTGGACTAGCGGGGGCCCACAGTACTTC. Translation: CSAWTSGGPQYF.

The CDR3 region is CASNLSGSGERTDTQYF. CDR3 nucleotides: TGTGCCAGTAACTTAAGTGGTAGCGGGGAACGCACAGATACGCAGTATTTT. J is TRBJ2-3 and V is TRBV7-8; TRBD2 aligns across 8 bases. This CDR3 region has 17 residues. Trimming took 9 bases from V and 1 from J; bases not matched to a gene: 15. From germline, CDR1 is SGHVS and CDR2 FQNEAQ. Together with reference TRBV7-8 and TRBJ2-3, the CDR3 gives the full variable domain: GAGVSQSPRYKVAKRGQDVALRCDPISGHVSLFWYQQALGQGPEFLTYFQNEAQLDKSGLPSDRFFAERPEGSVSTLKIQRTQQEDSAVYLCASNLSGSGERTDTQYFGPGTRLTVL.

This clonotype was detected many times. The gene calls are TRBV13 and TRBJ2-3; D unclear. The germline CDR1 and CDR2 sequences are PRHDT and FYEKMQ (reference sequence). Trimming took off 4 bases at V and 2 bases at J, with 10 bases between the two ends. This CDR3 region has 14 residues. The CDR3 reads CASSWPADTDTQYF. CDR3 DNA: TGTGCCAGCAGCTGGCCTGCGGACACAGATACGCAGTATTTT. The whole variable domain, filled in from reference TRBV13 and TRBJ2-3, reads AAGVIQSPRHLIKEKRETATLKCYPIPRHDTVYWYQQGPGQDPQFLISFYEKMQSDKGSIPDRFSAQQFSDYHSELNMSSLELGDSALYFCASSWPADTDTQYFGPGTRLTVL.

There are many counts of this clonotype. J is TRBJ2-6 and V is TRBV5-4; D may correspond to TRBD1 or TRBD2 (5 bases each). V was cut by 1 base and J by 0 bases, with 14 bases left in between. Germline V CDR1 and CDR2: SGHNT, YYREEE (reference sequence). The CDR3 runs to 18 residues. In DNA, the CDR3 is TGTGCCAGCAGCTTGTTCGGGGCACAACTCTCTGGGGCCAACGTCCTGACTTTC. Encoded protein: CASSLFGAQLSGANVLTF.

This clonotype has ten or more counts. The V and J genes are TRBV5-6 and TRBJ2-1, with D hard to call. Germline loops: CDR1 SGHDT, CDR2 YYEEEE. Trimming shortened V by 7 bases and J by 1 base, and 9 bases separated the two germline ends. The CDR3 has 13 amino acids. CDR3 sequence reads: CASVGRSYNEQFF. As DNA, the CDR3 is TGTGCCAGCGTGGGCAGATCCTACAATGAGCAGTTCTTC.

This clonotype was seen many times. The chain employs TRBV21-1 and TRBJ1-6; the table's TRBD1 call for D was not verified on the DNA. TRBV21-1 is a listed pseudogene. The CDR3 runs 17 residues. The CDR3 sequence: CASSKAAQGWEDSPLHF. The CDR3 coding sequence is TGTGCCAGCAGCAAAGCGGCGCAGGGGTGGGAGGATTCACCCCTCCACTTT.

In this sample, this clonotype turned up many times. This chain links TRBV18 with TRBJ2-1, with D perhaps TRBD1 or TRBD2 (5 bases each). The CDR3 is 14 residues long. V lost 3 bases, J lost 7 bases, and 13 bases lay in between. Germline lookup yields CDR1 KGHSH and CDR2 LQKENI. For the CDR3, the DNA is TGTGCCAGCTCACCCCGAGGGGCGCGGAATGAGCAGTTCTTC. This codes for CASSPRGARNEQFF.

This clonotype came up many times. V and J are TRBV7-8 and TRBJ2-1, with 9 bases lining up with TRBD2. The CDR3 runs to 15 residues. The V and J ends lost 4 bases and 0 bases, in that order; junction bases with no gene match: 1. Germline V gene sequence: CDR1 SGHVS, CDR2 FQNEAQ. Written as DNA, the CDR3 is TGTGCCAGCAGCTCTAGCGGGGCCTCCTACAATGAGCAGTTCTTC. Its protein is CASSSSGASYNEQFF.

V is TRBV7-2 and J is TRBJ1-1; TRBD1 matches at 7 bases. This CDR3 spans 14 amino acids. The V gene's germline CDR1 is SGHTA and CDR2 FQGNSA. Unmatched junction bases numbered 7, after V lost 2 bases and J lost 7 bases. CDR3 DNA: TGTGCCAGCAGCTTACCGGGACAGCGTATTGAAGCTTTCTTT. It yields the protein CASSLPGQRIEAFF.

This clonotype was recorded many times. The CDR3, as DNA: TGTGCCTGGAGTACAGGGGGCGTAGATCAGCCCCAGCATTTT. Residues: CAWSTGGVDQPQHF. This chain connects TRBV30 to TRBJ1-5, with 9 bases fitting TRBD1. J lost 5 bases, V lost 2 bases, and 4 bases had no gene match. Germline values: CDR1 GTSNPN, CDR2 SVGIG (reference sequence). CDR3 size: 14 residues.

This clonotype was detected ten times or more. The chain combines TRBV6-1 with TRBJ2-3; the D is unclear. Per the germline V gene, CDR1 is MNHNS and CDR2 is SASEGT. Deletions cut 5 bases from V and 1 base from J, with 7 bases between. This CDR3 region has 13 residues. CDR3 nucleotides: TGTGCCAGCAGTCCCGCCGGCACAGATACGCAGTATTTT. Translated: CASSPAGTDTQYF.

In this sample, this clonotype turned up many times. The DNA for the CDR3 is TGCAGTGCCCGGGACAGCCCCTTCGCCGAGCAGTACTTC. As protein: CSARDSPFAEQYF. The V call is TRBV20-1, the J call TRBJ2-7; 7 bases are shared with TRBD1. In germline, CDR1 is DFQATT, CDR2 SNEGSKA (reference sequence). The CDR3 runs to 13 residues. Germline trimming cut 6 bases from V and 6 bases from J; bases unmatched to any gene: 11.

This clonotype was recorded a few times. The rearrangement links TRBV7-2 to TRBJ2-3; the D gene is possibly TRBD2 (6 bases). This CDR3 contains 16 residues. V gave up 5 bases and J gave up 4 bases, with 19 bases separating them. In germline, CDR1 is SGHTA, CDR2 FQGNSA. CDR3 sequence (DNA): TGTGCCAGCAGCCCGCGCCGGACTATCCCTCCAGATACGCAGTATTTT. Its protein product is CASSPRRTIPPDTQYF.

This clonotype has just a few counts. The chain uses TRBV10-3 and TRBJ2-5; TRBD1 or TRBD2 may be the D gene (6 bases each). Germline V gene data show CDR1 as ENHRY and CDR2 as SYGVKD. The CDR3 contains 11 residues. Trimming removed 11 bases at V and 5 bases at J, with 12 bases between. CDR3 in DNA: TGTGCCGCCGGGGGCCACGAGACCCAGTACTTC. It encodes CAAGGHETQYF.

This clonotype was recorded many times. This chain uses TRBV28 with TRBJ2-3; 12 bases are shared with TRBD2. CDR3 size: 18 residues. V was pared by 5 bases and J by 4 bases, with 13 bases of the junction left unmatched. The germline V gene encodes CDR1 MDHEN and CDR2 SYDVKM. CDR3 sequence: CASSPWTSGANQADTQYF. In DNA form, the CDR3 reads TGTGCCAGCAGTCCGTGGACTAGCGGGGCCAACCAGGCAGATACGCAGTATTTT.

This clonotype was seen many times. CDR3 loop: CASSQEGQQETQYF. The CDR3 nucleotides read TGTGCCAGCAGCCAAGAGGGGCAGCAAGAGACCCAGTACTTC. The genes are TRBV3-1 and TRBJ2-5; TRBD1 is a possible D gene (5 bases). Germline assignment: CDR1 LGHDT and CDR2 YNNKEL (reference sequence). Trimming took off 0 bases at V and 2 bases at J, with 7 bases between the two ends. The CDR3 is made up of 14 amino acids.

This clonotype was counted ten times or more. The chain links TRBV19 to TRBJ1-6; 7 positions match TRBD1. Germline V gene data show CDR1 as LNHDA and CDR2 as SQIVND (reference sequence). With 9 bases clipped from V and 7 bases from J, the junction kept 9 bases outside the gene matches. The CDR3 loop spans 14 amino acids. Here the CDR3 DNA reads TGTGCCAGGGGACAGTCCTGCCGAAATTCACCCCTCCACTTT. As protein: CARGQSCRNSPLHF.